One and the same sample provided the 13 T cell receptor beta chains below, sequenced in a study of blood T cell repertoires in COVID-19. Profiling relied on immunoSEQ multiplex PCR, and the TCRdb table lists in-frame clones only, not all of them. The data show around 100,000 clones, around nine tenths seen once. Sample: peripheral blood. The receptors were sampled from a man aged 40-55 years with acute or convalescent COVID-19.

This clone was observed a few times. The gene calls are TRBV18 and TRBJ2-7; TRBD2 matches at 9 bases. V was clipped by 6 bases and J by 0 bases; unmatched bases: 6. The germline CDR1 and CDR2 sequences are KGHSH and LQKENI. CDR3 length: 15 residues. CDR3 protein: CASSEAGGLSYEQYF. The CDR3 DNA sequence: TGTGCCAGCTCTGAAGCGGGAGGCCTCTCCTACGAGCAGTACTTC.

Concerning this clone itself: This CDR3 is also generated by other DNA sequences in the sample. The chain employs TRBV10-3 and TRBJ1-1, with D perhaps TRBD1 (6 bases). The CDR3 totals 14 residues. V lost 0 bases and J 1 base, leaving 6 bases between the germline ends. Germline lookup yields CDR1 ENHRY and CDR2 SYGVKD. The CDR3 DNA reads TGTGCCATCAGTGAGTCGACAGGGAACACTGAAGCTTTCTTT. Amino acids: CAISESTGNTEAFF.

The chain joins TRBV7-2 to TRBJ1-1, with D unclear. The V and J ends lost 1 base and 7 bases respectively, with 7 bases between them. CDR3 length equals 12 residues. Germline CDR1 SGHTA, CDR2 FQGNSA. The CDR3 DNA follows: TGTGCCAGCAGCTTAGAATACGGTGAAGCTTTCTTT. This encodes CASSLEYGEAFF.

This chain connects TRBV7-9 to TRBJ1-6; no reliable D call. Germline CDR1 reads SEHNR; CDR2 reads FQNEAQ (reference sequence). The ends were cut back, 5 bases at V and 10 bases at J, with 12 bases in the middle. This CDR3 comprises 13 residues. The CDR3 DNA is TGTGCCAGCAGCCGAGAGGAACGGTCACCCCTCCACTTT. It is translated as CASSREERSPLHF.

The chain uses TRBV6-5 and TRBJ1-3; 7 nucleotides line up with TRBD1. Per the germline V gene, CDR1 is MNHEY and CDR2 is SVGAGI. The CDR3 sequence is 14 residues long. V was clipped by 6 bases and J by 2 bases; unmatched bases: 4. CDR3 DNA sequence: TGTGCCAGCAGGGCCGGGACAGCTGGAAACACCATATATTTT. Amino acids: CASRAGTAGNTIYF.

The rearrangement uses TRBV10-3 and TRBJ2-6; 8 nucleotides match TRBD2. Germline CDR1 and CDR2: ENHRY and SYGVKD. The CDR3 sequence is 17 residues long. Germline trimming cut 0 bases from V and 2 bases from J; bases unmatched to any gene: 3. The CDR3 is CAISESTGGAGANVLTF. Written as DNA, the CDR3 is TGTGCCATCAGTGAGTCGACGGGGGGGGCTGGGGCCAACGTCCTGACTTTC.

The V gene is TRBV11-3, the J gene TRBJ1-5, with 9 bases matching TRBD1. This CDR3 has 15 residues. The V gene end was trimmed by 11 bases and the J gene end by 5 bases; junction bases not matched to a gene: 13. From germline, CDR1 is SGHNT and CDR2 YENEEA. As DNA, the CDR3 is TGTGCCGGTCCCCCCGGACAGGGGATCTATCAGCCCCAGCATTTT. Residues: CAGPPGQGIYQPQHF.

The genes are TRBV5-1 and TRBJ2-1, with 7 bases fitting TRBD1. J lost 4 bases, V lost 2 bases, and 6 bases had no gene match. The length of the CDR3 is 15 residues. Germline V gene sequence: CDR1 SGHRS, CDR2 YFSETQ. The CDR3: CASSFEGAHYNEQFF. CDR3 sequence (DNA): TGCGCCAGCAGCTTTGAGGGGGCGCATTACAATGAGCAGTTCTTC.

This rearrangement joins TRBV2 to TRBJ1-6; 11 nucleotides match TRBD1. V trimming: 3 bases; J trimming: 6 bases; junction bases outside the gene matches: 4. The germline gives CDR1 SNHLY, CDR2 FYNNEI. The CDR3 covers 16 residues. The CDR3 loop is CASSDPGQGGNSPLHF. The CDR3 DNA is TGTGCCAGCAGTGACCCGGGACAGGGGGGTAATTCACCCCTCCACTTT.

This chain joins TRBV15 and TRBJ2-1, with TRBD2 matching over 7 bases. The germline gives CDR1 LNHNV, CDR2 YYDKDF (reference sequence). The CDR3 covers 16 residues. The V gene end was trimmed by 0 bases and the J gene end by 4 bases; junction bases not matched to a gene: 6. CDR3 DNA: TGTGCCACCAGCAGAGATCTTAGCGGGTCGTACAATGAGCAGTTCTTC. It encodes CATSRDLSGSYNEQFF.

The genes are TRBV10-3 and TRBJ2-5; TRBD2 might be the D (6 bases). The CDR3 consists of 11 residues. Between the trimmed V and J ends, which lost 10 bases and 2 bases, there was a span of 8 bases. The germline V gene has CDR1 ENHRY and CDR2 SYGVKD. The CDR3 here is CANGRQETQYF. CDR3 coding DNA: TGTGCCAACGGGAGACAAGAGACCCAGTACTTC.

J is TRBJ2-2 and V is TRBV15; D may be TRBD1 (6 bases). CDR1 is LNHNV, CDR2 YYDKDF, per germline (reference sequence). Trimming pared 0 bases from V and 5 bases from J, leaving 7 bases between. The CDR3 is 14 amino acids. The CDR3 loop is CATSRDRGTGELFF. The CDR3 DNA reads as TGTGCCACCAGCAGAGATAGGGGGACCGGGGAGCTGTTTTTT.

The chain joins TRBV2 to TRBJ2-1; the D gene is possibly TRBD2 (6 bases). This CDR3 contains 14 residues. Germline CDR1 and CDR2: SNHLY and FYNNEI. Trimming pared 3 bases from V and 4 bases from J, leaving 10 bases between. The CDR3 spells CASSEVADYNEQFF. CDR3 sequence (DNA): TGTGCCAGCAGTGAGGTAGCGGATTACAATGAGCAGTTCTTC.